This T cell receptor beta chain was captured in a study of cytomegalovirus exposure and HLA in healthy donors. Germline V gene data show CDR1 as MNHNS and CDR2 as SASEGT. The CDR3 is 14 residues long. V dropped 7 bases and J dropped 0 bases, with 12 bases sitting between them. The table came from immunoSEQ multiplex PCR; TCRdb's copy has only in-frame clones and leaves some out. The profile shows about 360,000 clones, 86% of them singletons. Study-wide results and caveats: A list of 150 to 200 TCR beta chains associated with cytomegalovirus was given.

Remarks on this clone: The target antigen is unknown.

The chain carries TRBV6-1 and TRBJ1-1; D gene unclear. Sequences were obtained from PBMCs. This TCR derives from a woman aged 18-35 years in good health and CMV-seronegative. In nucleotides, the CDR3 is TGTGCCAGCAACTCCAACCTCGTGAACACTGAAGCTTTCTTT. Encoded protein: CASNSNLVNTEAFF.